The clone carrying this TCR beta chain was seen only a few times. The data were taken from a study of technical replicates of blood from a few donors. Libraries were prepared by immunoSEQ multiplex PCR; TCRdb keeps only in-frame clonotypes and omits some of them. The sample carries some 13,000 clones, about 80% recorded once. The V and J ends lost 4 bases and 0 bases respectively, with 10 bases between them. Germline V gene sequence: CDR1 GTSNPN, CDR2 SVGIG (reference sequence). The CDR3 is 14 amino acids. The material sequenced was PBMCs. The source is a human donor in good health. This chain connects TRBV30 to TRBJ1-5; D unclear. The CDR3, as DNA: TGTGCCTGGACCCGTCGCGATAGCAATCAGCCCCAGCATTTT. Translated, it gives CAWTRRDSNQPQHF.